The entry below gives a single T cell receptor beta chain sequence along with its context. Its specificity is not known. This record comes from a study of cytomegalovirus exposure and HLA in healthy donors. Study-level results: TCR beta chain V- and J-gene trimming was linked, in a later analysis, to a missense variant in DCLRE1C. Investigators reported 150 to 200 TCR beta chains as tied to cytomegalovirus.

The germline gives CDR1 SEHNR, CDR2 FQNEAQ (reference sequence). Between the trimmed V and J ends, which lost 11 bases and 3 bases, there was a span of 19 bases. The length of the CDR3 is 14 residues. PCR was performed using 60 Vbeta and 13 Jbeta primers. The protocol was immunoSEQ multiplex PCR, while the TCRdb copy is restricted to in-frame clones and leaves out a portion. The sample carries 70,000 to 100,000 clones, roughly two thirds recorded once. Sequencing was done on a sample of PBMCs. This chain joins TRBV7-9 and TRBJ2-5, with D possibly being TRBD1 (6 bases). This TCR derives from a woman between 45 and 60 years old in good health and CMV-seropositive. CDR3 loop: CAGSLNRAEETQYF. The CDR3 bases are TGTGCCGGGTCCTTGAACAGGGCAGAAGAGACCCAGTACTTC.